This T cell receptor beta chain was obtained from a study of blood T cell repertoires in COVID-19. Study as a whole: PBMCs, B-cell-depleted T cells, or T cells provided the cDNA or gDNA that made up the material.

Looked up from germline, CDR1 is PRHDT and CDR2 is FYEKMQ (reference sequence). This CDR3 comprises 17 residues. V lost 0 bases to trimming and J lost 6 bases; unmatched junction nucleotides: 14. TCRdb's table, derived via immunoSEQ multiplex PCR, lists solely in-frame clones and lacks some. Here the sample spans about 230,000 clones, roughly four fifths being singletons. The sample taken for sequencing was peripheral blood. This sequence was found in a woman aged 45-60 years with acute or convalescent COVID-19. The chain is built from TRBV13 and TRBJ2-7; TRBD2 agrees at 7 bases. CDR3 sequence reads: CASSLGRGEGLPPEQYF. The DNA of the CDR3 is TGTGCCAGCAGCTTAGGCCGGGGGGAGGGCCTCCCCCCCGAGCAGTACTTC. The full variable domain, its missing parts supplied by reference TRBV13 and TRBJ2-7, is AAGVIQSPRHLIKEKRETATLKCYPIPRHDTVYWYQQGPGQDPQFLISFYEKMQSDKGSIPDRFSAQQFSDYHSELNMSSLELGDSALYFCASSLGRGEGLPPEQYFGPGTRLTVT.